Presented here are 2 T cell receptor beta chains from one specimen sequenced in a study of radiotherapy plus CTLA-4 blockade in lung cancer. Profiled with immunoSEQ multiplex PCR; TCRdb holds only in-frame clones, not every one. This sample has roughly 86,000 clones, with roughly four fifths found just once. Sequences were derived from peripheral blood, sampled from a patient treated with radiotherapy plus ipilimumab. The receptors stem from a human donor with non-small cell lung cancer who had stable disease on radiotherapy plus ipilimumab.

This clone was seen just once. The CDR3 spells CASRPWGPQTTSGANVLTF. The CDR3 DNA reads TGTGCCAGCAGACCTTGGGGGCCACAGACCACCTCTGGGGCCAACGTCCTGACTTTC. The gene calls are TRBV2 and TRBJ2-6; a possible D gene is TRBD1 (6 bases). V lost 6 bases to trimming and J lost 0 bases, with 21 bases between them. Germline CDR1 and CDR2: SNHLY and FYNNEI. The CDR3 consists of 19 residues.

CDR3 nucleotides: TGCGCCAGCAGCCAAGGGCCCCTCACAGATACGCAGTATTTT. It translates to CASSQGPLTDTQYF. This chain uses TRBV5-1 with TRBJ2-3, with D unresolved. Germline CDR1 SGHRS, CDR2 YFSETQ. The ends were cut back, 4 bases at V and 2 bases at J, with 11 bases in the middle. This CDR3 spans 14 amino acids. Combining the CDR3 with reference TRBV5-1 and TRBJ2-3 gives the whole variable domain KAGVTQTPRYLIKTRGQQVTLSCSPISGHRSVSWYQQTPGQGLQFLFEYFSETQRNKGNFPGRFSGRQFSNSRSEMNVSTLELGDSALYLCASSQGPLTDTQYFGPGTRLTVL.